This T cell receptor (beta chain) was captured in a study of blood T cell repertoires in COVID-19. Recruited during active infection, patients (from Seattle) were subsequently followed longitudinally. Sequencing used immunoSEQ multiplex PCR; TCRdb keeps in-frame clones, though not all of them. The sample has 440,000 or so clones, approximately 90% seen once. Germline V gene sequence: CDR1 SGHTA, CDR2 FQGNSA. V was trimmed by 2 bases and J by 8 bases, leaving 13 bases between them. The CDR3 runs to 14 residues. The sequencing input was peripheral blood. V and J are TRBV7-2 and TRBJ2-1, with D perhaps matching TRBD2 (5 bases). The sequence came from a woman between 35 and 50 years old with COVID-19, enrolled during active disease. The CDR3 protein is CASSLRFSEDEQFF. In DNA, the CDR3 is TGTGCCAGCAGCTTACGGTTTAGCGAGGATGAGCAGTTCTTC.